This T cell receptor beta chain was recorded in a study of T cell responses to AZD1222 COVID-19 vaccine. Study observations and caveats: Among AZD1222 vaccinees, only five or six were seropositive at baseline. Repertoire sampling was restricted to post-peak T cell response timepoints.

Clones were read by immunoSEQ multiplex PCR, and TCRdb kept only the in-frame ones, dropping some. Here the sample spans about 120,000 clones, just over 90% being singletons. With regard to this clone: Its antigen remains unidentified.

Germline V gene lookup returns CDR1 MDHEN and CDR2 SYDVKM. CDR3 length equals 14 residues. The V gene lost 7 bases and the J gene lost 0 bases, with 12 bases spanning the gap. Recipients boosted at about 4 weeks or about 12 weeks are pooled. Sequenced here: peripheral blood, sampled 28 days after the second AZD1222 dose. The gene calls are TRBV28 and TRBJ1-2, with D perhaps matching TRBD1 (5 bases). This clonotype was obtained from an adult who received the AZD1222 COVID-19 vaccine. The CDR3 here is CASTPGGANYGYTF. CDR3 in DNA: TGTGCCAGCACCCCCGGGGGGGCTAACTATGGCTACACCTTC.